These 12 T cell receptor beta chains came from one sample sequenced in a study of human T cells and chemical hapten exposure (dated by TCRdb to 2020 to 2022). Unfractionated whole blood was collected in Tempus Blood RNA tubes, and total RNA was extracted from that blood. The library was produced with 5' RACE. TCRdb names Illumina MiSeq as the instrument used. TCRdb redid the processing of the public reads, applying fastp at Q25 and MiXCR, and retained in-frame beta chains. Identical CDR3 proteins give one entry, which carries the most common genes and DNA. Present in this sample are around 100,000 distinct CDR3 sequences, around 20% of which were seen just once. The ten largest account for 2.5% to 3.5% of the sample. Receptor source: a human donor in good health.

The genes are TRBV27 and TRBJ2-3; possible D gene TRBD2, 5 bases. The CDR3 consists of 12 residues. Germline-derived CDR1 and CDR2 are MNHEY and SMNVEV (reference sequence). Trimming shortened V by 6 bases and J by 6 bases, and 10 bases separated the two germline ends. The CDR3 loop reads CASSYRGDTQYF. DNA of the CDR3: TGTGCCAGCAGCTACCGCGGGGATACGCAGTATTTT.

V is TRBV12-3 or TRBV12-4 and J is TRBJ1-6; D is undetermined. This CDR3 is 12 amino acids long. V lost 2 bases to trimming and J lost 10 bases, with 6 bases between them. The DNA for the CDR3 is TGTGCCAGCAGTTTAATCGGGTCACCCCTCCACTTT. Its translation: CASSLIGSPLHF.

The J gene is TRBJ1-5, the V gene TRBV9; no clear D. Germline-derived CDR1 and CDR2 are SGDLS and YYNGEE. The ends were cut back, 4 bases at V and 3 bases at J, with 11 bases in the middle. The CDR3 extends over 14 amino acids. The CDR3 region is CASSRPGLNQPQHF. The CDR3 region has the DNA TGTGCCAGCAGCCGCCCGGGTCTCAATCAGCCCCAGCATTTT.

The table lists this clonotype with many counts. The gene calls are TRBV10-1 and TRBJ2-7; 8 bases are shared with TRBD1. Germline CDR1 is WNHNN and CDR2 is SYGVQD (reference sequence). This CDR3 has 14 residues. The V and J ends lost 3 bases and 7 bases, in that order; junction bases with no gene match: 8. The CDR3 DNA sequence: TGCGCCAGCAGTGAAACGGACAGGGTCTGGGAGCAGTACTTC. Its protein product is CASSETDRVWEQYF.

There are a few counts of this clonotype. The chain uses TRBV3-1 and TRBJ2-7; perhaps D is TRBD1 or TRBD2 (5 bases each). V lost 7 bases and J 6 bases, leaving 16 bases between the germline ends. Germline V lookup: CDR1 LGHDT, CDR2 YNNKEL (reference sequence). The CDR3 runs to 13 residues. In DNA, the CDR3 is TGTGCCAGCACCCGGGACCTGGGCGCCGAGCAGTACTTC. Its translation is CASTRDLGAEQYF.

This rearrangement joins TRBV4-2 to TRBJ1-1; the match to TRBD1 covers 10 bases. Germline CDR1 reads LGHNA; CDR2 reads YNFKEQ. V was pared by 1 base and J by 5 bases, with 4 bases of the junction left unmatched. The CDR3 extends over 15 amino acids. CDR3 sequence (DNA): TGTGCCAGCAGCCAAGCGACAGGGGGCGAAACTGAAGCTTTCTTT. Translating it yields CASSQATGGETEAFF.

The chain employs TRBV30 and TRBJ1-1; D gene ambiguous. The CDR3 sequence is 13 residues long. Looked up from germline, CDR1 is GTSNPN and CDR2 is SVGIG (reference sequence). The V end was cut by 0 bases, the J end by 1 base, with 6 bases between. CDR3 DNA: TGTGCCTGGAGTGTGATCCGGAACACTGAAGCTTTCTTT. Encoded protein: CAWSVIRNTEAFF.

J is TRBJ2-3 and V is TRBV25-1, with TRBD1 identical over 7 bases. The germline V gene has CDR1 MGHDK and CDR2 SYGVNS. The CDR3 sequence is 15 residues long. J was trimmed by 2 bases and V by 3 bases; bases with no gene match: 5. The CDR3 nucleotides are TGTGCCAGCAGTGACGGACAGGATATCACAGATACGCAGTATTTT. Encoded protein: CASSDGQDITDTQYF. Using reference TRBV25-1 and TRBJ2-3 for the parts outside the CDR3, the full variable domain is EADIYQTPRYLVIGTGKKITLECSQTMGHDKMYWYQQDPGMELHLIHYSYGVNSTEKGDLSSESTVSRIRTEHFPLTLESARPSHTSQYLCASSDGQDITDTQYFGPGTRLTVL.

In DNA, the CDR3 is TGTGCCAGCGGGCGCCGGGACTACGGGGAGACCCAGTACTTC. It translates to CASGRRDYGETQYF. The rearrangement joins TRBV28 to TRBJ2-5; 7 bases agree with TRBD2. CDR1 is MDHEN, CDR2 SYDVKM, per germline. The J segment lost 5 bases and the V segment lost 8 bases, leaving 11 bases of the junction unmatched. This CDR3 has 14 amino acids.

The gene calls are TRBV30 and TRBJ2-1; TRBD2 agrees at 13 bases. The CDR3 is made up of 19 amino acids. Losses at the gene ends were 2 bases for V and 4 bases for J; bases not matched to a gene: 14. Germline CDR1 and CDR2: GTSNPN and SVGIG (reference sequence). DNA for the CDR3: TGTGCCTGGAGTTCAACTAGCGGGAGGGCCCTATCCCTATACAATGAGCAGTTCTTC. Its protein product is CAWSSTSGRALSLYNEQFF.

This clonotype was observed a few times. The chain couples TRBV27 to TRBJ1-1; TRBD1 matches 10 bases. Germline CDR1 reads MNHEY; CDR2 reads SMNVEV (reference sequence). The junction had 13 bases not matched to a gene; V was cut back by 5 bases and J by 10 bases. The CDR3 consists of 15 residues. The CDR3 loop is CASSLGTGVPGRAFF. The CDR3 DNA follows: TGTGCCAGCAGTCTAGGGACAGGGGTACCGGGAAGAGCTTTCTTT.

This clonotype has a handful of counts. The rearrangement joins TRBV5-1 to TRBJ2-7; D is uncertain. The CDR3 consists of 11 residues. The V and J ends lost 1 base and 6 bases respectively, with 5 bases between them. Germline values: CDR1 SGHRS, CDR2 YFSETQ. The CDR3 DNA follows: TGCGCCAGCAGCTTGAACGGCGAGCAGTACTTC. Protein: CASSLNGEQYF. The full variable domain, with the rest looked up from reference TRBV5-1 and TRBJ2-7, is KAGVTQTPRYLIKTRGQQVTLSCSPISGHRSVSWYQQTPGQGLQFLFEYFSETQRNKGNFPGRFSGRQFSNSRSEMNVSTLELGDSALYLCASSLNGEQYFGPGTRLTVT.